The 5 T cell receptor beta chains given below trace back to one sample, sequenced in a study of T cell responses to AZD1222 COVID-19 vaccine. Data came from immunoSEQ multiplex PCR; TCRdb stores just in-frame clones and leaves some out. The sample has approximately 90,000 clones, about 91% seen once. Material: peripheral blood, obtained on day 0 of AZD1222 vaccination. The receptors come from an adult in good health.

The chain joins TRBV7-2 to TRBJ1-5; 7 bases line up with TRBD1. The CDR3 runs to 17 residues. Germline CDR1 and CDR2: SGHTA and FQGNSA. The V gene end was trimmed by 2 bases and the J gene end by 6 bases; junction bases not matched to a gene: 13. The CDR3 nucleotides read TGTGCCAGCAGCTTAATGGCGATCGGGACAGCCTCTCAGCCCCAGCATTTT. Translated, it gives CASSLMAIGTASQPQHF.

This chain links TRBV5-1 with TRBJ2-3; no definite D call. There are 13 residues in the CDR3. Germline loops: CDR1 SGHRS, CDR2 YFSETQ. V lost 2 bases, J lost 2 bases, and 6 bases lay in between. CDR3 sequence (DNA): TGCGCCAGCAGCTTACCTAACACAGATACGCAGTATTTT. Translation gives CASSLPNTDTQYF.

This clone was observed a few times. The chain employs TRBV6-5 and TRBJ1-5; D ambiguous. The CDR3 length is 14 residues. V shed 6 bases and J shed 0 bases, with 9 bases lying between them. Germline V CDR1 and CDR2: MNHEY, SVGAGI. The CDR3 region is CASRRSGSNQPQHF. The DNA for the CDR3 is TGTGCCAGCAGGCGCTCGGGTAGCAATCAGCCCCAGCATTTT.

The V and J genes are TRBV27 and TRBJ1-6; a possible D gene is TRBD1 (5 bases). The CDR3 sequence is 15 residues long. With 4 bases removed from V and 10 bases from J, the gap between germline ends came to 17 bases. CDR1 and CDR2 from the germline V gene are MNHEY and SMNVEV (reference sequence). CDR3 residues: CASSSGPGRRSPLHF. The CDR3 DNA sequence: TGTGCCAGCAGTTCGGGGCCGGGACGTCGGTCACCCCTCCACTTT.

CDR3 in amino acids: CASSEQGPTGNTIYF. The CDR3 region has the DNA TGTGCCAGCAGTGAACAGGGCCCGACTGGAAACACCATATATTTT. V usage is TRBV2 and J usage is TRBJ1-3; D may be TRBD1 (5 bases). CDR1 and CDR2 (germline): SNHLY, FYNNEI. Trimming stripped 2 bases from V and 2 bases from J, with 10 bases between. The CDR3 runs 15 residues.